This T cell receptor beta chain stems from a study of OX40 agonist ivuxolimab in advanced cancers. Study-level information: A mean age of around 66 years, range about 20 to 79, was recorded, and 70% to 85% were male.

Profiling relied on immunoSEQ multiplex PCR, and the TCRdb table lists in-frame clones only, not all of them. Of tens of thousands of clones listed, 88% are singletons. Trimming took 6 bases from V and 3 from J, leaving 11 bases between them. Germline V gene sequence: CDR1 MNHNS, CDR2 SASEGT. The length of the CDR3 is 13 residues. V gene TRBV6-1 combines with J gene TRBJ1-1; D is uncertain. The source material was CD4+ or CD8+ T cells sorted from blood, sampled in a trial of the OX40 agonist ivuxolimab. The receptor comes from an adult with an advanced solid tumor such as melanoma, head and neck, liver or kidney cancer. The CDR3 here is CASSREQYTEAFF. CDR3 nucleotides: TGTGCCAGCAGCCGGGAACAATACACTGAAGCTTTCTTT.